Listed below are T cell receptor beta chains from one sample, sequenced in a study of yellow fever vaccine responses in identical twins. One entry per CDR3 protein results from TCRdb running MiXCR on the RT-PCR reads. The table shows 30,000 to 40,000 distinct CDR3 sequences, with less than 70% occurring only once. The sequences come from T cells from blood (PBMCs), unsorted or a sorted subset (not recorded which), collected before or after yellow fever vaccination (not recorded which). All receptors derive from a woman aged 18-35 years who received the yellow fever vaccine. Both conserved end residues are part of each CDR3. D genes are given only for firm matches. The size of a clone is reported for some rows only, either as once, few or many, or as a class for expanded clones.

TRBV13	TRBJ2-2	TRBD2	.	CASRKGEGRNTGELFF	TGTGCCAGCAGGAAAGGGGAGGGCCGGAACACCGGGGAGCTGTTTTTT
TRBV19	TRBJ1-2	.	.	CASSTSSRGHNYGYTF	TGTGCCAGTAGTACATCCTCACGGGGCCATAACTATGGCTACACCTTC
TRBV2	TRBJ2-1	TRBD2	.	CASSEDLRGYNEQFF	TGTGCCAGCAGTGAAGATTTGCGGGGGTACAATGAGCAGTTCTTC
TRBV14	TRBJ1-2	.	.	CANRTGTVYGYTF	TGTGCCAACCGCACCGGGACGGTCTATGGCTACACCTTC
TRBV28	TRBJ2-2	TRBD1	few	CASSLNGQGTTGELFF	TGTGCCAGCAGTTTAAACGGACAGGGGACCACCGGGGAGCTGTTTTTT
TRBV18	TRBJ2-5	.	.	CASSPPGMETQYF	TGTGCCAGCTCACCACCAGGGATGGAGACCCAGTACTTC
TRBV27	TRBJ1-3	.	few	CASSSTQGRNTIYF	TGTGCCAGCAGTTCCACCCAAGGGCGAAACACCATATATTTT
TRBV29-1	TRBJ1-1	TRBD1	.	CSVARQGAEAFF	TGCAGCGTGGCCCGACAGGGTGCTGAAGCTTTCTTT
TRBV12-3/TRBV12-4	TRBJ2-3	.	.	CASSLDIQGDTQYF	TGTGCCAGCAGTTTAGACATACAAGGAGATACGCAGTATTTT
TRBV5-5	TRBJ1-5	.	.	CASSLVPGSNQPQHF	TGTGCCAGCAGCTTGGTTCCGGGGAGCAATCAGCCCCAGCATTTT
TRBV12-3/TRBV12-4	TRBJ2-2	.	.	CASTPRGGTGELFF	TGTGCCAGCACCCCGCGAGGCGGCACCGGGGAGCTGTTTTTT
TRBV11-1	TRBJ2-3	.	few	CASSPVTDTQYF	TGTGCCAGCAGCCCGGTTACAGATACGCAGTATTTT
TRBV11-1	TRBJ1-6	TRBD1	few	CASSDRAGYNSPLHF	TGTGCCAGCAGCGACAGGGCAGGCTATAATTCACCCCTCCACTTT
TRBV4-1	TRBJ1-1	.	few	CASSQVKVPGDTEAFF	TGCGCCAGCAGCCAAGTCAAAGTACCGGGGGACACTGAAGCTTTCTTT
TRBV20-1	TRBJ2-1	.	.	CSARYQAYNEQFF	TGCAGTGCTAGGTACCAGGCGTACAATGAGCAGTTCTTC
TRBV7-6	TRBJ1-2	.	once	CASSLDRSQNYGYTF	TGTGCCAGCAGCTTAGACAGGAGCCAGAACTATGGCTACACCTTC
TRBV5-6	TRBJ2-5	.	.	CASRMVIQETQYF	TGTGCCAGCAGAATGGTAATCCAAGAGACCCAGTACTTC
TRBV28	TRBJ2-2	.	.	CASRDTNTGELFF	TGTGCCAGCAGGGACACCAACACCGGGGAGCTGTTTTTT
TRBV7-9	TRBJ1-1	TRBD1	.	CASSPDRGANTEAFF	TGTGCCAGCAGCCCGGACAGGGGGGCGAACACTGAAGCTTTCTTT
TRBV4-1	TRBJ1-5	.	few	CASSQDVGPPQQPQHF	TGCGCCAGCAGCCAAGATGTGGGACCCCCGCAACAGCCCCAGCATTTT
TRBV7-9	TRBJ2-7	.	once	CASSLQGHEQYF	TGTGCCAGCAGCTTGCAAGGGCACGAGCAGTACTTC
TRBV4-3	TRBJ1-5	.	.	CASSQPDSDSNQPQHF	TGCGCCAGCAGCCAACCGGACAGCGATAGCAATCAGCCCCAGCATTTT
TRBV18	TRBJ1-1	.	few	CASSATIQAVNTEAFF	TGTGCCAGCTCAGCGACAATACAGGCTGTGAACACTGAAGCTTTCTTT
TRBV11-2	TRBJ2-1	TRBD2	.	CASSRGFSGDSYNEQFF	TGTGCCAGCAGTCGGGGGTTTAGCGGGGACTCCTACAATGAGCAGTTCTTC
TRBV18	TRBJ2-5	.	medium-sized	CASSPQETQYF	TGTGCCAGCAGTCCACAAGAGACCCAGTACTTC
TRBV11-3	TRBJ2-2	TRBD2	.	CASSPGSSGGVGELFF	TGTGCCAGCAGCCCCGGCTCTAGCGGGGGAGTCGGGGAGCTGTTTTTT
TRBV11-1	TRBJ1-5	TRBD1	few	CASSSEQGRQPQHF	TGTGCCAGCAGCTCCGAACAGGGGCGCCAGCCCCAGCATTTT
TRBV29-1	TRBJ2-1	TRBD2	.	CSVGGSSGSSYNEQFF	TGCAGCGTTGGCGGCAGTAGCGGGAGCTCCTACAATGAGCAGTTCTTC
TRBV4-2	TRBJ2-3	TRBD2	.	CASSQTGTSGTSTDTQYF	TGTGCCAGCAGCCAAACCGGGACTAGCGGGACTAGCACAGATACGCAGTATTTT
TRBV20-1	TRBJ2-5	.	few	CSARDFAFQETQYF	TGCAGTGCTAGAGATTTTGCCTTCCAAGAGACCCAGTACTTC
TRBV5-1	TRBJ2-1	TRBD1	.	CASSLLVISGQGYNEQFF	TGCGCCAGCAGCCTTTTGGTCATTTCAGGACAGGGATACAATGAGCAGTTCTTC
TRBV2	TRBJ1-1	.	once	CASSEWGVDTEAFF	TGTGCCAGCAGTGAGTGGGGGGTAGACACTGAAGCTTTCTTT
TRBV18	TRBJ2-5	.	.	CASSPRSQPGQGTQYF	TGTGCCAGCTCACCCAGGTCCCAACCGGGACAAGGGACCCAGTACTTC
TRBV29-1	TRBJ2-2	.	.	CSVGGEVAGELFF	TGCAGCGTTGGCGGGGAAGTTGCCGGGGAGCTGTTTTTT
TRBV12-3/TRBV12-4	TRBJ2-1	.	few	CASWALGQREQFF	TGTGCCAGCTGGGCCCTCGGACAGAGAGAGCAGTTCTTC
TRBV5-1	TRBJ2-2	.	once	CASSSNRDGDGELFF	TGCGCCAGCAGCAGCAACCGGGACGGGGACGGGGAGCTGTTTTTT
TRBV18	TRBJ2-7	.	.	CASSPDNGAQPYEQYF	TGTGCCAGCTCACCTGATAATGGAGCCCAGCCCTACGAGCAGTACTTC
TRBV7-6	TRBJ1-1	TRBD1	.	CASSDRGPEAFF	TGTGCCAGCTCGGACAGGGGGCCTGAAGCTTTCTTT
TRBV11-2	TRBJ2-3	.	.	CASSLVRTDTQYF	TGTGCCAGCAGCTTAGTGAGGACAGATACGCAGTATTTT
TRBV2	TRBJ2-2	.	.	CASSELRATGELFF	TGTGCCAGCAGTGAATTACGGGCCACCGGGGAGCTGTTTTTT
TRBV14	TRBJ2-3	TRBD2	.	CASSRGLAGYTGDTQYF	TGTGCCAGCAGCCGGGGACTAGCGGGTTATACTGGGGATACGCAGTATTTT
TRBV4-2	TRBJ2-7	.	.	CASSQDPETSF	TGTGCCAGCAGCCAAGACCCTGAGACTAGCTTC
TRBV5-6	TRBJ1-5	TRBD1	medium-sized	CASSYRQGYSNQPQHF	TGTGCCAGCAGCTACCGACAGGGATATAGCAATCAGCCCCAGCATTTT
TRBV6-1	TRBJ1-1	.	.	CASRLQENTEAFF	TGTGCCAGCAGATTACAGGAGAACACTGAAGCTTTCTTT